This T cell receptor (beta chain) was recorded in a study of cytomegalovirus exposure and HLA in healthy donors. This CDR3 spans 15 amino acids. Germline trimming cut 5 bases from V and 8 bases from J; bases unmatched to any gene: 8. Germline CDR1 and CDR2: SEHNR and FQNEAQ (reference sequence). 13 Jbeta primers and 60 Vbeta primers were used for the PCR. Sequencing was performed with immunoSEQ multiplex PCR; in TCRdb, only in-frame clones are kept and a portion is missing. The profile shows about 92,000 clones, 65% to 85% of them singletons. This clone was observed once. Sequenced: PBMCs. The V gene is TRBV7-9, the J gene TRBJ2-1; 11 nucleotides match TRBD2. The source is a girl aged 2 to 9 in good health and CMV-seropositive. CDR3 coding DNA: TGTGCCAGCAGCGCTAGCGGGAGGACCGGGGATGAGCAGTTCTTC. Its translation: CASSASGRTGDEQFF.